The next 18 T cell receptor beta chains were all read from a single sample in a study of T cell repertoires in ileal Crohn's disease. Data came from immunoSEQ multiplex PCR; TCRdb stores just in-frame clones and leaves some out. The sample lists thousands of clones; approximately 79% were seen once. Regarding time point: neoterminal ileum biopsy at postoperative endoscopy, about 6 months after surgery. Sequenced: ileal tissue. All receptors derive from an adult with Crohn's disease.

This chain links TRBV6-1 with TRBJ1-3; D perhaps matches TRBD1 (6 bases). The CDR3 has 13 residues. The V end lost 11 bases, the J end lost 0 bases, and 11 bases lay between the germline ends. Germline V gives CDR1 MNHNS, CDR2 SASEGT. CDR3 in DNA: TGTGCCTACAGGGTGAGCTCTGGAAACACCATATATTTT. Translation: CAYRVSSGNTIYF.

This chain links TRBV4-3 with TRBJ2-5, with 7 bases matching TRBD1. Germline V gene data show CDR1 as LGHNA and CDR2 as YSLEER. Germline trimming cut 1 base from V and 7 bases from J; bases unmatched to any gene: 6. This CDR3 contains 14 residues. CDR3: CASSQVQGWGTQYF. CDR3 nucleotides: TGCGCCAGCAGCCAAGTACAGGGGTGGGGGACCCAGTACTTC.

The chain uses TRBV28 and TRBJ2-7; no firm D call. The V gene lost 6 bases and the J gene lost 4 bases, with 7 bases spanning the gap. The CDR3 contains 11 residues. The V gene's germline CDR1 is MDHEN and CDR2 SYDVKM. Here the CDR3 DNA reads TGTGCCAGCAGGGAGAGATACGAGCAGTACTTC. This gives the protein CASRERYEQYF.

The V call is TRBV7-3, the J call TRBJ1-5; the D is unclear. Trimming stripped 0 bases from V and 0 bases from J, with 12 bases between. The CDR3 covers 17 residues. Germline V CDR1 and CDR2: SGHTA, FQGTGA. In nucleotides, the CDR3 is TGTGCCAGCAGCTTAACCGCAGACTCTTATAGCAATCAGCCCCAGCATTTT. Its protein product is CASSLTADSYSNQPQHF.

The V call is TRBV7-2, the J call TRBJ2-5; D perhaps matches TRBD2 (6 bases). The end of the DNA fits TRBJ2-7 better, so the J call may be wrong. The germline CDR1 and CDR2 sequences are SGHTA and FQGNSA. This CDR3 contains 16 residues. CDR3: CASSYLTGVWSYEQYF. The CDR3 region has the DNA TGTGCCAGCAGCTACTTGACGGGAGTATGGTCCTACGAGCAGTACTTC.

The chain couples TRBV7-9 to TRBJ2-7; the D gene is possibly TRBD1 (5 bases). V was trimmed by 4 bases and J by 6 bases, leaving 19 bases between them. The CDR3 contains 15 residues. Germline V lookup: CDR1 SEHNR, CDR2 FQNEAQ (reference sequence). Written as DNA, the CDR3 is TGTGCCAGCAGCTGGGCTCCAGGGTATTGGGGCGAGCAGTACTTC. Amino acids: CASSWAPGYWGEQYF.

There are a few counts of this clone. The V call is TRBV5-1, the J call TRBJ2-3; 7 nucleotides line up with TRBD1. The germline V gene encodes CDR1 SGHRS and CDR2 YFSETQ. V trimming: 4 bases; J trimming: 1 base; junction bases outside the gene matches: 3. This CDR3 is 14 amino acids long. The CDR3 DNA is TGCGCCAGCAGCGGTGGACAGGGCACAGATACGCAGTATTTT. Encoded protein: CASSGGQGTDTQYF.

The genes are TRBV10-3 and TRBJ2-7, with 7 bases matching TRBD1. Germline CDR1 and CDR2: ENHRY and SYGVKD. The CDR3 runs to 15 residues. V dropped 6 bases and J dropped 3; count of bases not matched to a gene: 11. CDR3 amino acids: CAIRIQGTTVYEQYF. The CDR3 nucleotides read TGTGCCATCAGAATACAGGGGACAACCGTCTACGAGCAGTACTTC.

This clone was recorded a few times. This sequence joins TRBV5-5 and TRBJ1-4, with a tentative D call TRBD1 (5 bases). The CDR3 length is 17 residues. Germline values: CDR1 SGHKS, CDR2 YYEKEE (reference sequence). Trimming left V 0 bases short and J 2 bases short, with 14 bases between. The CDR3 loop is CASSLAGRASTNEKLFF. CDR3 DNA sequence: TGTGCCAGCAGCTTGGCGGGCAGGGCTTCGACTAATGAAAAACTGTTTTTT.

The chain couples TRBV5-1 to TRBJ2-1, with TRBD2 matching over 10 bases. Trimming took 2 bases from V and 4 from J; bases not matched to a gene: 3. Per germline, CDR1 SGHRS and CDR2 YFSETQ. This CDR3 is built from 15 residues. The CDR3 is CASSFGLAVYNEQFF. CDR3 nucleotides: TGCGCCAGCAGCTTTGGACTAGCGGTTTACAATGAGCAGTTCTTC.

V and J are TRBV19 and TRBJ1-1; 11 bases fit TRBD1. J gave up 1 base and V 8 bases, and 6 bases lay outside the gene matches. Germline lookup yields CDR1 LNHDA and CDR2 SQIVND (reference sequence). The CDR3 has 15 amino acids. CDR3 sequence: CASRTGGASNTEAFF. CDR3 DNA: TGTGCCAGTCGGACAGGGGGCGCATCGAACACTGAAGCTTTCTTT.

This clone has a single count. V is TRBV15 and J is TRBJ2-3; 13 positions agree with TRBD2. Germline loops: CDR1 LNHNV, CDR2 YYDKDF (reference sequence). The CDR3 consists of 16 residues. Germline trimming cut 1 base from V and 5 bases from J; bases unmatched to any gene: 3. DNA of the CDR3: TGTGCCACCAGCAGAGCGACTAGCGGGAGGTTAGATACGCAGTATTTT. This codes for CATSRATSGRLDTQYF.

The rearrangement uses TRBV2 and TRBJ1-2; 9 positions agree with TRBD1. The CDR3 spans 14 residues. Germline V gives CDR1 SNHLY, CDR2 FYNNEI. The junction had 8 bases not matched to a gene; V was cut back by 6 bases and J by 6 bases. The CDR3 sequence is CASSSMDRGDGYTF. CDR3 DNA sequence: TGTGCCAGCAGCTCAATGGACAGGGGCGATGGCTACACCTTC.

The chain uses TRBV6-5 and TRBJ2-7, with D tentatively TRBD1 (5 bases). The CDR3 covers 12 residues. Germline values: CDR1 MNHEY, CDR2 SVGAGI. Trimming cost V 10 bases and J 0 bases, with 10 bases left between them. The CDR3 nucleotides read TGTGCCACCGTGGACACCTCCTACGAGCAGTACTTC. Its translation: CATVDTSYEQYF.

This rearrangement joins TRBV10-3 to TRBJ2-2; 11 bases align to TRBD2. J was trimmed by 3 bases and V by 9 bases; bases with no gene match: 15. The CDR3 is 18 amino acids. Germline V gene data show CDR1 as ENHRY and CDR2 as SYGVKD. The CDR3 region is CAMLKAGTSGRYTGELFF. The CDR3 coding sequence is TGTGCCATGCTTAAAGCCGGGACTAGCGGAAGGTACACCGGGGAGCTGTTTTTT.

This chain links TRBV7-9 with TRBJ2-7; 7 bases are a match to TRBD2. CDR1 and CDR2 (germline): SEHNR, FQNEAQ (reference sequence). CDR3 size: 13 residues. V lost 8 bases, J lost 3 bases, and 7 bases stayed unmatched. This CDR3 reads CASQAGGGYEQYF. The CDR3 nucleotides are TGTGCCAGCCAAGCAGGCGGGGGCTACGAGCAGTACTTC.

This chain links TRBV2 with TRBJ2-7, with 8 positions matching TRBD1. CDR1 and CDR2 (germline): SNHLY, FYNNEI. CDR3 size: 14 residues. The ends lost 10 bases at V and 6 bases at J; junction bases unmatched: 14. The CDR3 reads CATFDGTGGGEQYF. CDR3 coding DNA: TGTGCCACGTTTGATGGAACAGGGGGTGGCGAGCAGTACTTC.

DNA of the CDR3: TGTGCCATCAGTGACAGGGCACCCTGGACACCTCGATTATTGAACACTGAAGCTTTCTTT. Its translation is CAISDRAPWTPRLLNTEAFF. The rearrangement joins TRBV10-3 to TRBJ1-1, with TRBD1 as a possible D gene (5 bases). The CDR3 loop spans 20 amino acids. Trimming pared 3 bases from V and 0 bases from J, leaving 26 bases between. Per germline, CDR1 ENHRY and CDR2 SYGVKD.